This TCR beta chain was profiled in a study of blood T cell repertoires in COVID-19. For the study at large: COVID-19 samples, acute and convalescent, were from the United States, Italy and Spain.

In the study's own analysis: Using reference gene primer amplification, nucleated cell counts were estimated. Assay used: immunoSEQ multiplex PCR; TCRdb lists only in-frame clones, some missing. That table is the source of V, J and clone size, and D and trimming were worked out from the DNA. The table records about 64,000 clones, approximately 90% of them present only once. Germline assignment: CDR1 WNHNN and CDR2 SYGVQD (reference sequence). The CDR3 spans 16 residues. Losses at the gene ends were 3 bases for V and 6 bases for J; bases not matched to a gene: 11. The sequenced sample was peripheral blood. The receptor was isolated from a human donor in a cohort sampled during active COVID-19. The chain is built from TRBV10-1 and TRBJ2-3, with 8 bases fitting TRBD2. Here the CDR3 DNA reads TGCGCCAGCAGTGAAGGGTTCGGGAGGGCCCGCGATACGCAGTATTTT. Residues: CASSEGFGRARDTQYF.